This TCR beta chain was identified during a study of T cell responses to AZD1222 COVID-19 vaccine. The study, taken as a whole, reports: The study sampled repertoires only after the peak T cell response. Clonal diversity was possibly underestimated, and the donors were mostly white British, with more females.

This table comes from immunoSEQ multiplex PCR, and its TCRdb copy is limited to in-frame clones, with some not included. This table has some 150,000 clones, around 88% appearing once. V was cut by 3 bases and J by 7 bases, with 13 bases left in between. The CDR3 runs to 14 residues. CDR1 is SNHLY and CDR2 is FYNNEI in the germline V gene. On this clone: Antigen unknown.

Specimen: peripheral blood, collected on day 0 of AZD1222 vaccination. The TCR sequence derives from an adult in good health. The genes are TRBV2 and TRBJ1-5; D unresolved. In DNA, the CDR3 is TGTGCCAGCAGTGATGTACCTCCCCCCCAGCCCCAGCATTTT. It yields the protein CASSDVPPPQPQHF.